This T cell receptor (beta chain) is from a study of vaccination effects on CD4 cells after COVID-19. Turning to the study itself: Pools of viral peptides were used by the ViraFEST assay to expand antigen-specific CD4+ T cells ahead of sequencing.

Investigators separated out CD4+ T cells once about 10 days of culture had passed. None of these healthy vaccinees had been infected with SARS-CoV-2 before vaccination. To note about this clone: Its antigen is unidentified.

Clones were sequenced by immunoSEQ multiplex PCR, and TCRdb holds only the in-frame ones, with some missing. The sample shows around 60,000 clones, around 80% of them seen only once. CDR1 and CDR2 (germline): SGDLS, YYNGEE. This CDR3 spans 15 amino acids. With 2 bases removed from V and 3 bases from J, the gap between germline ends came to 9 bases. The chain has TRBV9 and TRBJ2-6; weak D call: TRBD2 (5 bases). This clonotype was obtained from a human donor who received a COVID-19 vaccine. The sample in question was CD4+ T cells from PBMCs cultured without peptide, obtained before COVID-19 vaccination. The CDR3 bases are TGTGCCAGCAGCGTCGGAGGAAGTGGGGCCAACGTCCTGACTTTC. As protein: CASSVGGSGANVLTF.